This note documents a single T cell receptor beta chain sequence. Genomic DNA acted as the template from which TCR beta VDJ combination and CDR3 sequence profiling were carried out. MiXCR, run by TCRdb on the reads, gives a single entry per CDR3 protein. The repertoire has roughly 290,000 distinct CDR3 sequences, around three fifths of them found once; the top ten carry approximately 1.3%. Trimming took 4 bases from V and 2 from J, leaving 12 bases between them. The germline V gene encodes CDR1 SEHNR and CDR2 FQNEAQ (reference sequence). This CDR3 contains 14 residues. The patients chosen for sequencing had shown expansion of CD8+CD57+ cells (detected by flow cytometry). The data are from a study of CD8+CD57+ T cells in acquired aplastic anemia.

The specimen sequenced was sorted CD4+, CD8+, or CD8+CD57+ T cells (not recorded which) from PBMCs. The gene calls are TRBV7-9 and TRBJ2-7, with D perhaps TRBD1 (5 bases). The TCR originated in a human donor with aplastic anemia. The CDR3 is CASSSQGSPYEQYF. In DNA, the CDR3 is TGTGCCAGCAGCTCTCAGGGTTCCCCCTACGAGCAGTACTTC.